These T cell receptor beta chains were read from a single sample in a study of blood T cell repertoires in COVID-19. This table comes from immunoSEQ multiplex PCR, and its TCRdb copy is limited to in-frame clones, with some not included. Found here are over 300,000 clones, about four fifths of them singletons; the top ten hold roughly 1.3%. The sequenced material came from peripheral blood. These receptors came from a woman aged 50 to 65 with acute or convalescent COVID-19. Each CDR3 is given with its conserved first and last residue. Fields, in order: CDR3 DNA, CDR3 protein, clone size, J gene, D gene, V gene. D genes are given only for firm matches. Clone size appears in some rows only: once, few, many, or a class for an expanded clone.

cdr3_nt: TGTGCCAGCAGCCCCGTAGCGGGAGTTAGAGATACGCAGTATTTT
cdr3_aa: CASSPVAGVRDTQYF
clone_size: -
j_call: TRBJ2-3
d_call: TRBD2
v_call: TRBV11-1

cdr3_nt: TGCGCCAGCAGCCGAGACTACGGGGACAGGGGGCGGTCTGGGGCCAACGTCCTGACTTTC
cdr3_aa: CASSRDYGDRGRSGANVLTF
clone_size: -
j_call: TRBJ2-6
d_call: TRBD1
v_call: TRBV4-3

cdr3_nt: TGTGCCTGGAGCTGGGGGACTAGCGGGGGGGCCGATGAGCAGTTCTTC
cdr3_aa: CAWSWGTSGGADEQFF
clone_size: -
j_call: TRBJ2-1
d_call: TRBD2
v_call: TRBV30

cdr3_nt: TGTGCCAGCAGTTCTGGGGCCACCCCAACCAATGAGCAGTTCTTC
cdr3_aa: CASSSGATPTNEQFF
clone_size: -
j_call: TRBJ2-1
d_call: -
v_call: TRBV7-9

cdr3_nt: TGCGCCAGCAGCTTGAGGTCTGGGGCCTGGGGTGAACTGTTTTTT
cdr3_aa: CASSLRSGAWGELFF
clone_size: -
j_call: TRBJ1-4
d_call: -
v_call: TRBV5-1

cdr3_nt: TGTGCCAGCAGCCAAGGCCCAAAGTCCTCCCTAGGGGTTTCCTACGAGCAGTACTTC
cdr3_aa: CASSQGPKSSLGVSYEQYF
clone_size: -
j_call: TRBJ2-7
d_call: -
v_call: TRBV14

cdr3_nt: TGTGCCAGCAGTTTAGGTTTGGGGACAGGGGATGGCTACACCTTC
cdr3_aa: CASSLGLGTGDGYTF
clone_size: -
j_call: TRBJ1-2
d_call: TRBD1
v_call: TRBV27

cdr3_nt: TGCGCCAGCAGCCCCCCGGGGGAAATAAAGGAAAAACTGTTTTTT
cdr3_aa: CASSPPGEIKEKLFF
clone_size: -
j_call: TRBJ1-4
d_call: -
v_call: TRBV5-1

cdr3_nt: TGTGCCCACGTCTTAGAAACAGGTTCCCTTCACTCTGGGGCCAACGTCCTGACTTTC
cdr3_aa: CAHVLETGSLHSGANVLTF
clone_size: -
j_call: TRBJ2-6
d_call: -
v_call: TRBV21-1

cdr3_nt: TGTGCCAGCAGCTTAGTTAGTAGCGGGGGTCAAGAGACCCAGTACTTC
cdr3_aa: CASSLVSSGGQETQYF
clone_size: -
j_call: TRBJ2-5
d_call: TRBD2
v_call: TRBV7-2

cdr3_nt: TGTGCCAGCAGTGACGGGACTAGCGGGGGCACAGATACGCAGTATTTT
cdr3_aa: CASSDGTSGGTDTQYF
clone_size: few
j_call: TRBJ2-3
d_call: TRBD2
v_call: TRBV6-4

cdr3_nt: TGTGCCAGCAAACCAGGGGCCAACTATGGCTACACCTTC
cdr3_aa: CASKPGANYGYTF
clone_size: -
j_call: TRBJ1-2
d_call: -
v_call: TRBV6-5

cdr3_nt: TGCAGCGTTAGACTAGCGGGGGTCAACACAGATACGCAGTATTTT
cdr3_aa: CSVRLAGVNTDTQYF
clone_size: -
j_call: TRBJ2-3
d_call: TRBD2
v_call: TRBV29-1

cdr3_nt: TGTGCCAGCAGCCATGGGGAGAGTACTGAAGCTTTCTTT
cdr3_aa: CASSHGESTEAFF
clone_size: -
j_call: TRBJ1-1
d_call: -
v_call: TRBV3-1/TRBV3-2

cdr3_nt: TGTGCCACCAGCAGTGGCTTCCGGGACAGTATAGACCTAGCTAACTATGGCTACACCTTC
cdr3_aa: CATSSGFRDSIDLANYGYTF
clone_size: -
j_call: TRBJ1-2
d_call: TRBD1
v_call: TRBV15

cdr3_nt: TGTGCCAGCAGCTTAGGAGGGGCTAGCGGGAGCTACGAGCAGTACTTC
cdr3_aa: CASSLGGASGSYEQYF
clone_size: -
j_call: TRBJ2-7
d_call: TRBD2
v_call: TRBV11-3

cdr3_nt: TGTGCCAGCAGCCCCACTAGCGGGAGGGCCTACGAGCAGTACTTC
cdr3_aa: CASSPTSGRAYEQYF
clone_size: once
j_call: TRBJ2-7
d_call: TRBD2
v_call: TRBV5-4

cdr3_nt: TGTGCCAGCAGCTTTAGCGGGAGATCGGAAGAGACCCAGTACTTC
cdr3_aa: CASSFSGRSEETQYF
clone_size: -
j_call: TRBJ2-5
d_call: TRBD2
v_call: TRBV7-8

cdr3_nt: TGTGCCAGCGGACTAGCCGACTACGAGCAGTACTTC
cdr3_aa: CASGLADYEQYF
clone_size: -
j_call: TRBJ2-7
d_call: TRBD2
v_call: TRBV5-4

cdr3_nt: TGTGCCAGCAGGGTGGGACAGCAAGAAGCTTTCTTT
cdr3_aa: CASRVGQQEAFF
clone_size: -
j_call: TRBJ1-1
d_call: TRBD1
v_call: TRBV28

cdr3_nt: TGCGCCAGCAGCTTGATAGCGGGAGGGCCCGGGGAGCTGTTTTTT
cdr3_aa: CASSLIAGGPGELFF
clone_size: -
j_call: TRBJ2-2
d_call: TRBD2
v_call: TRBV5-1

cdr3_nt: TGCGCCAGCAGCTTGGTAGGGGCGCATGGCTACACCTTC
cdr3_aa: CASSLVGAHGYTF
clone_size: -
j_call: TRBJ1-2
d_call: -
v_call: TRBV5-1

cdr3_nt: TGCGCCAGCAGCTTGGAGGGGACAGTCACTGAAGCTTTCTTT
cdr3_aa: CASSLEGTVTEAFF
clone_size: -
j_call: TRBJ1-1
d_call: TRBD1
v_call: TRBV5-1

cdr3_nt: TGCGCCAGCAGCCAAGTTTGGGACAGCAGGAACACTGAAGCTTTCTTT
cdr3_aa: CASSQVWDSRNTEAFF
clone_size: -
j_call: TRBJ1-1
d_call: TRBD1
v_call: TRBV4-1

cdr3_nt: TGTGCCAGCAGAGAGACCGGGACAGGGGACAACGAGCAGTACTTC
cdr3_aa: CASRETGTGDNEQYF
clone_size: few
j_call: TRBJ2-7
d_call: TRBD1
v_call: TRBV6-5

cdr3_nt: TGTGCCAGCAGCGCAGACGGGAGGGTGGGCTATGGCTACACCTTC
cdr3_aa: CASSADGRVGYGYTF
clone_size: -
j_call: TRBJ1-2
d_call: -
v_call: TRBV7-8

cdr3_nt: TGTGCCAGTAGTTCGCGACTGGGTGAAAATTCACCCCTCCACTTT
cdr3_aa: CASSSRLGENSPLHF
clone_size: -
j_call: TRBJ1-6
d_call: -
v_call: TRBV19

cdr3_nt: TGTGCCAGCAGTGACTCGACAGAACCACTCTATGGCTACACCTTC
cdr3_aa: CASSDSTEPLYGYTF
clone_size: -
j_call: TRBJ1-2
d_call: -
v_call: TRBV6-4

cdr3_nt: TGTGCCAGCAGTCCACAGTTACTTAGCAATCAGCCCCAGCATTTT
cdr3_aa: CASSPQLLSNQPQHF
clone_size: -
j_call: TRBJ1-5
d_call: -
v_call: TRBV2

cdr3_nt: TGTGCCAGCAGCTTGGGAGTGGAGCCCCAGCATTTT
cdr3_aa: CASSLGVEPQHF
clone_size: -
j_call: TRBJ1-5
d_call: -
v_call: TRBV5-6

cdr3_nt: TGTGCCAGCAGCCCAGGACAGCCCCAAGAGACCCAGTACTTC
cdr3_aa: CASSPGQPQETQYF
clone_size: -
j_call: TRBJ2-5
d_call: -
v_call: TRBV11-3

cdr3_nt: TGTGCCAACCCGGCGGAGGCTGAAGCTTTCTTT
cdr3_aa: CANPAEAEAFF
clone_size: -
j_call: TRBJ1-1
d_call: -
v_call: TRBV6-4

cdr3_nt: TGTGCCAGCAGGGGACAAAAGAACACTGAAGCTTTCTTT
cdr3_aa: CASRGQKNTEAFF
clone_size: -
j_call: TRBJ1-1
d_call: -
v_call: TRBV12-3/TRBV12-4

cdr3_nt: TGCGCCAGCAGCCAACGTCAGGGGAGTCCCTACGAGCAGTACTTC
cdr3_aa: CASSQRQGSPYEQYF
clone_size: few
j_call: TRBJ2-7
d_call: -
v_call: TRBV4-1

cdr3_nt: TGCGCCAGCAGCTTTGGACTAGCGGAAACCGGGGAGCTGTTTTTT
cdr3_aa: CASSFGLAETGELFF
clone_size: -
j_call: TRBJ2-2
d_call: TRBD2
v_call: TRBV5-1